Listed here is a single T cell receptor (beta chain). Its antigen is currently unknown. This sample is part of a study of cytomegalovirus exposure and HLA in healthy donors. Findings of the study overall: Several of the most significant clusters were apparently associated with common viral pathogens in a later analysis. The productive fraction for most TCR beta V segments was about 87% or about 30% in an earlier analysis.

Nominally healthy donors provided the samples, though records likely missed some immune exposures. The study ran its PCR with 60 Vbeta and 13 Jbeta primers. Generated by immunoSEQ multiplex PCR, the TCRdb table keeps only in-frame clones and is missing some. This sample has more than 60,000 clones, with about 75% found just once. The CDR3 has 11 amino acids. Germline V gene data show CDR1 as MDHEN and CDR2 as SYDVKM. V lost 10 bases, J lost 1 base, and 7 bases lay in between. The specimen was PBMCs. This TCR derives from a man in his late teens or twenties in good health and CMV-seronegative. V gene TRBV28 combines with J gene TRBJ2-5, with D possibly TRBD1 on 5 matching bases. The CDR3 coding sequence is TGTGCCACGGACATCCAAGAGACCCAGTACTTC. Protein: CATDIQETQYF.